The 25 T cell receptor beta chains in this list originate from one sample, sequenced in a study of technical replicates of blood from several donors. Some clones are missing from TCRdb's copy, which holds only in-frame ones; the method was immunoSEQ multiplex PCR. The repertoire holds tens of thousands of clones, with around 87% as singletons. Specimen: PBMCs. Receptors were obtained from a human donor in good health. Some clones in this sample may be carry-over from other donors' samples.

This chain's CDR3 is CASSSRTEDGGKLFF. The CDR3 coding sequence is TGTGCCAGCTCATCACGGACGGAGGACGGGGGAAAACTGTTTTTT. This rearrangement joins TRBV18 to TRBJ1-4, with D tentatively TRBD1 (5 bases). V shed 5 bases and J shed 10 bases, with 20 bases lying between them. The CDR3 extends over 15 amino acids. Per germline, CDR1 KGHSH and CDR2 LQKENI. Together with reference TRBV18 and TRBJ1-4, the CDR3 gives the full variable domain: NAGVMQNPRHLVRRRGQEARLRCSPMKGHSHVYWYRQLPEEGLKFMVYLQKENIIDESGMPKERFSAEFPKEGPSILRIQQVVRGDSAAYFCASSSRTEDGGKLFFGSGTQLSVL.

This clone was seen only a few times. The chain is built from TRBV19 and TRBJ2-2, with D perhaps matching TRBD2 (7 bases). Germline V gene data show CDR1 as LNHDA and CDR2 as SQIVND (reference sequence). The CDR3 is 13 amino acids. V dropped 11 bases and J dropped 4 bases, with 14 bases sitting between them. The CDR3 here is CAGGAGATGELFF. For the CDR3, the DNA is TGTGCCGGGGGGGCAGGGGCCACCGGGGAGCTGTTTTTT.

The genes are TRBV27 and TRBJ2-7; D may be TRBD1 (6 bases). CDR3 length: 14 residues. V was trimmed by 5 bases and J by 0 bases, leaving 11 bases between them. The germline V gene has CDR1 MNHEY and CDR2 SMNVEV (reference sequence). The DNA of the CDR3 is TGTGCCAGCAGTCCCCGGGACACCTCCTACGAGCAGTACTTC. It encodes CASSPRDTSYEQYF.

The CDR3 nucleotides read TGTGCCAGCATCCTGACAGTACCTTCCTACGAGCAGTACTTC. Translated, it gives CASILTVPSYEQYF. V is TRBV5-6 and J is TRBJ2-7; a possible D gene is TRBD1 (5 bases). The V gene lost 6 bases and the J gene lost 1 base, with 14 bases spanning the gap. The CDR3 has 14 residues. Looked up from germline, CDR1 is SGHDT and CDR2 is YYEEEE.

The chain is built from TRBV30 and TRBJ2-1; tentative D call: TRBD2 (7 bases). V shed 4 bases and J shed 6 bases, with 16 bases lying between them. Germline CDR1 and CDR2: GTSNPN and SVGIG (reference sequence). CDR3 length: 14 amino acids. This CDR3 is CAWIPSGTTNEQFF. CDR3 in DNA: TGTGCCTGGATCCCCAGCGGGACAACCAATGAGCAGTTCTTC.

CDR3 in amino acids: CASREGTGGVRLTKNIQYF. In nucleotides, the CDR3 is TGTGCCAGCAGAGAGGGGACAGGGGGCGTCCGGTTGACCAAAAACATTCAGTACTTC. The V gene is TRBV5-4, the J gene TRBJ2-4; 12 nucleotides match TRBD1. Germline assignment: CDR1 SGHNT and CDR2 YYREEE (reference sequence). This CDR3 has 19 amino acids. Trimming took 5 bases from V and 2 from J; bases not matched to a gene: 14.

This chain uses TRBV11-2 with TRBJ2-5; the D gene is possibly TRBD2 (6 bases). The length of the CDR3 is 15 residues. Germline assignment: CDR1 SGHAT and CDR2 FQNNGV. Trimming removed 2 bases at V and 5 bases at J, with 15 bases between. CDR3 DNA: TGTGCCAGCAGCTTAAGCGGGCATCCCCTCGAGACCCAGTACTTC. Protein sequence: CASSLSGHPLETQYF.

This clone was detected once. The chain is built from TRBV18 and TRBJ1-2, with TRBD1 matching 8 bases. This CDR3 has 16 residues. Germline V gene data show CDR1 as KGHSH and CDR2 as LQKENI. V lost 3 bases to trimming and J lost 0 bases; unmatched junction nucleotides: 6. CDR3 DNA sequence: TGTGCCAGCTCACCCGGGACAGGCCTAGCTAACTATGGCTACACCTTC. This codes for CASSPGTGLANYGYTF.

The V and J genes are TRBV27 and TRBJ1-2; 7 bases fit TRBD1. CDR1 is MNHEY and CDR2 is SMNVEV in the germline V gene (reference sequence). The ends lost 8 bases at V and 4 bases at J; junction bases unmatched: 10. This CDR3 spans 14 amino acids. DNA of the CDR3: TGTGCCAGCGGTTATACAGGGGTTAGCTATGGCTACACCTTC. Amino acids: CASGYTGVSYGYTF.

V gene TRBV7-2 combines with J gene TRBJ2-3, with TRBD1 matching 12 bases. Germline CDR1 reads SGHTA; CDR2 reads FQGNSA. J lost 4 bases, V lost 4 bases, and 0 bases had no gene match. The CDR3 has 14 residues. CDR3 region: CASSWDRGPDTQYF. In DNA form, the CDR3 reads TGTGCCAGCAGCTGGGACAGGGGGCCAGATACGCAGTATTTT.

This clone was observed once. The chain employs TRBV18 and TRBJ1-4, with D perhaps TRBD1 (5 bases). Germline assignment: CDR1 KGHSH and CDR2 LQKENI. V was clipped by 3 bases and J by 0 bases, with 11 bases between them. The CDR3 loop spans 16 amino acids. The CDR3 DNA reads TGTGCCAGCTCACCGACAGCTACAACAACTAATGAAAAACTGTTTTTT. Its protein product is CASSPTATTTNEKLFF.

The chain carries TRBV9 and TRBJ2-1; 8 bases are a match to TRBD2. The V gene's germline CDR1 is SGDLS and CDR2 YYNGEE. The ends lost 4 bases at V and 4 bases at J; junction bases unmatched: 7. The CDR3 totals 15 residues. Written as DNA, the CDR3 is TGTGCCAGCAGCAGTTCGGGGGGGAGTTACAATGAGCAGTTCTTC. As protein: CASSSSGGSYNEQFF.

J is TRBJ1-4 and V is TRBV28; maybe TRBD1 (5 bases). CDR3 length: 13 residues. Trimming stripped 10 bases from V and 8 bases from J, with 17 bases between. The germline CDR1 and CDR2 sequences are MDHEN and SYDVKM. CDR3 residues: CATKDSRREKLFF. In nucleotides, the CDR3 is TGTGCCACCAAAGACAGTAGGAGAGAAAAACTGTTTTTT.

The chain links TRBV5-6 to TRBJ2-3; 10 bases agree with TRBD2. CDR3 size: 18 residues. V lost 3 bases to trimming and J lost 1 base; unmatched junction nucleotides: 11. Germline CDR1 reads SGHDT; CDR2 reads YYEEEE. CDR3 sequence: CASSSLRASGSGTDTQYF. In DNA form, the CDR3 reads TGTGCCAGCAGCTCACTCAGGGCTAGCGGGAGTGGCACAGATACGCAGTATTTT.

The chain joins TRBV19 to TRBJ1-1; perhaps TRBD1 as D (6 bases). The germline V gene has CDR1 LNHDA and CDR2 SQIVND (reference sequence). Trimming took off 2 bases at V and 3 bases at J, with 7 bases between the two ends. The length of the CDR3 is 13 residues. This chain's CDR3 is CASSIKGDTEAFF. In DNA form, the CDR3 reads TGTGCCAGTAGTATAAAGGGGGACACTGAAGCTTTCTTT.

The chain is built from TRBV18 and TRBJ1-3, with 9 bases that match TRBD1. The CDR3 is 13 amino acids. Trimming cost V 6 bases and J 9 bases; bases outside gene matches: 6. The V gene's germline CDR1 is KGHSH and CDR2 LQKENI. The CDR3, as DNA: TGTGCCAGCTCCCCTGGACAGGGGTCCACCATATATTTT. Residues: CASSPGQGSTIYF.

The chain recombines TRBV7-9 with TRBJ2-7; D gene uncertain. Per germline, CDR1 SEHNR and CDR2 FQNEAQ (reference sequence). Trimming took 3 bases from V and 5 from J, leaving 11 bases between them. The CDR3 totals 13 residues. The CDR3 DNA reads TGTGCCAGCAGCTTGAGCTCTGCCCACGAGCAGTACTTC. Translating gives CASSLSSAHEQYF.

The J gene is TRBJ2-6, the V gene TRBV9; 7 bases match TRBD2. J was trimmed by 0 bases and V by 4 bases; bases with no gene match: 16. The CDR3 is 20 residues long. Germline V CDR1 and CDR2: SGDLS, YYNGEE. The CDR3 DNA reads TGTGCCAGCAGCCTGGGGGGGACGGTCATCGACTACTCTGGGGCCAACGTCCTGACTTTC. Its protein product is CASSLGGTVIDYSGANVLTF.

The CDR3, as DNA: TGCGCCAGCAGCCTGTTCCAGGGGCAGCCCCAGCATTTT. Amino acids: CASSLFQGQPQHF. V gene TRBV4-3 combines with J gene TRBJ1-5, with D maybe TRBD1 (6 bases). Germline CDR1 LGHNA, CDR2 YSLEER. The CDR3 is made up of 13 amino acids. V lost 4 bases to trimming and J lost 7 bases, with 11 bases between them.

The chain links TRBV7-6 to TRBJ1-5; a weak D match, TRBD1 (6 bases). The CDR3 is 17 amino acids. V shed 1 base and J shed 2 bases, with 15 bases lying between them. Per germline, CDR1 SGHVS and CDR2 FNYEAQ. CDR3: CASSLESTGRGNQPQHF. CDR3 DNA sequence: TGTGCCAGCAGCTTAGAATCTACAGGGAGAGGCAATCAGCCCCAGCATTTT.

V gene TRBV29-1 combines with J gene TRBJ2-5; 7 bases agree with TRBD2. CDR3 length: 13 amino acids. Germline loops: CDR1 SQVTM, CDR2 ANQGSEA. The V segment lost 2 bases and the J segment 4 bases; nucleotides outside the gene matches: 4. This chain's CDR3 is CSVELGGGETQYF. The CDR3 region has the DNA TGCAGCGTTGAATTGGGCGGGGGAGAGACCCAGTACTTC. Drawing the rest from reference TRBV29-1 and TRBJ2-5, the complete variable domain is SAVISQKPSRDICQRGTSLTIQCQVDSQVTMMFWYRQQPGQSLTLIATANQGSEATYESGFVIDKFPISRPNLTFSTLTVSNMSPEDSSIYLCSVELGGGETQYFGPGTRLLVL.

This clone occurred a few times. The V call is TRBV19, the J call TRBJ1-2, with a weak D call TRBD1 (6 bases). Germline values: CDR1 LNHDA, CDR2 SQIVND (reference sequence). Trimming cost V 5 bases and J 4 bases, with 11 bases left between them. This CDR3 spans 13 amino acids. The CDR3 spells CASSYDRSYGYTF. The CDR3 region has the DNA TGTGCCAGTAGTTACGACAGGAGCTATGGCTACACCTTC.

The chain is built from TRBV11-2 and TRBJ1-5; weak D call: TRBD1 (6 bases). CDR1 and CDR2 from the germline V gene are SGHAT and FQNNGV. V gave up 1 base and J gave up 6 bases, with 25 bases separating them. This CDR3 contains 19 residues. CDR3 in amino acids: CASSLGLWRGQEESQPQHF. CDR3 bases: TGTGCCAGCAGCTTAGGACTTTGGCGGGGGCAGGAAGAAAGTCAGCCCCAGCATTTT.

V and J are TRBV2 and TRBJ1-3; D perhaps matches TRBD1 (6 bases). Germline V gives CDR1 SNHLY, CDR2 FYNNEI. The CDR3 runs 15 residues. V was clipped by 6 bases and J by 2 bases, with 14 bases between them. The CDR3 DNA is TGTGCCAGCAGGGCAGACAGGAGGACTGGAAACACCATATATTTT. This codes for CASRADRRTGNTIYF.

V is TRBV4-1 and J is TRBJ1-2; TRBD1 might be the D (5 bases). Looked up from germline, CDR1 is MGHRA and CDR2 is YSYEKL. V was clipped by 1 base and J by 8 bases, with 17 bases between them. This CDR3 has 15 amino acids. The CDR3 reads CASSQGGQIPGGYTF. CDR3 DNA sequence: TGCGCCAGCAGCCAAGGGGGCCAAATTCCTGGGGGCTACACCTTC.